Listed below are T cell receptor beta chains from one sample, sequenced in a study of blood T cell repertoires in COVID-19. Clones were sequenced by immunoSEQ multiplex PCR, and TCRdb holds only the in-frame ones, with some missing. The data contain approximately 190,000 clones, 84% of them singletons. Material: peripheral blood. These receptors were taken from a woman in her sixties or seventies with active or convalescent COVID-19. Both conserved end residues are part of each CDR3. D genes are given only for firm matches. Clone size is shown for a subset of rows, as once, few, many or a class of expanded clone.

V gene: TRBV9; D gene: TRBD2; clone size: .; J gene: TRBJ2-2; CDR3 DNA: TGTGCCAGCAGCGTAGGGACTAGCGGGACCACTGGGGAGCTGTTTTTT; CDR3 protein: CASSVGTSGTTGELFF
V gene: TRBV2; D gene: TRBD2; clone size: .; J gene: TRBJ2-1; CDR3 DNA: TGTGCCAGCAGTCATCGGGGACTAGCTAACGGTGAGCAGTTCTTC; CDR3 protein: CASSHRGLANGEQFF
V gene: TRBV5-5; D gene: TRBD2; clone size: once; J gene: TRBJ2-7; CDR3 DNA: TGTGCCAGCAGCTTGATAAGCGGGAGGGCCTTCTCCTACGAGCAGTACTTC; CDR3 protein: CASSLISGRAFSYEQYF
V gene: TRBV5-1; D gene: .; clone size: .; J gene: TRBJ2-3; CDR3 DNA: TGCGCCAGCAGCGACGGCGGGTGGGCCGGAGATACGCAGTATTTT; CDR3 protein: CASSDGGWAGDTQYF
V gene: TRBV29-1; D gene: .; clone size: .; J gene: TRBJ2-7; CDR3 DNA: TGCAGCGTTGCAGGCCCGCAGTACTTC; CDR3 protein: CSVAGPQYF
V gene: TRBV18; D gene: .; clone size: .; J gene: TRBJ2-5; CDR3 DNA: TGTGCCAGCTCCGCCCAGGGGTCGGGAGAGACCCAGTACTTC; CDR3 protein: CASSAQGSGETQYF
V gene: TRBV27; D gene: TRBD1; clone size: few; J gene: TRBJ1-1; CDR3 DNA: TGTGCCAGCAGTTCAGTTCTCGGGACAGCGAACACTGAAGCTTTCTTT; CDR3 protein: CASSSVLGTANTEAFF
V gene: TRBV27; D gene: .; clone size: once; J gene: TRBJ2-3; CDR3 DNA: TGTGCCAGCAGACTAGCCCACACAGATACGCAGTATTTT; CDR3 protein: CASRLAHTDTQYF
V gene: TRBV13; D gene: TRBD2; clone size: .; J gene: TRBJ2-5; CDR3 DNA: TGTGCCAGCAGCTTAGTAGCGGGAGGAAAAGAGACCCAGTACTTC; CDR3 protein: CASSLVAGGKETQYF
V gene: TRBV5-1; D gene: .; clone size: .; J gene: TRBJ2-7; CDR3 DNA: TGCGCCAGCAGCTTGGACAGGGTAAGCGAGCAGTACTTC; CDR3 protein: CASSLDRVSEQYF
V gene: TRBV18; D gene: .; clone size: .; J gene: TRBJ1-2; CDR3 DNA: TGTGCCAGCTCACCGGCAGGTCGCATTGATAACTATGGCTACACCTTC; CDR3 protein: CASSPAGRIDNYGYTF
V gene: TRBV27; D gene: .; clone size: .; J gene: TRBJ1-1; CDR3 DNA: TGTGCCAGCAGGCCAGCCAGGGAATTCACTGAAGCTTTCTTT; CDR3 protein: CASRPAREFTEAFF
V gene: TRBV7-3; D gene: TRBD1; clone size: .; J gene: TRBJ2-5; CDR3 DNA: TGTGCCAGCAGCTTACTGGCAGGGGGAGAGACCCAGTACTTC; CDR3 protein: CASSLLAGGETQYF
V gene: TRBV7-9; D gene: TRBD1; clone size: .; J gene: TRBJ2-5; CDR3 DNA: TGTGCCAGCAGCTTAGGACAGGGCCAACGAGAGACCCAGTACTTC; CDR3 protein: CASSLGQGQRETQYF
V gene: TRBV7-9; D gene: TRBD2; clone size: many; J gene: TRBJ2-3; CDR3 DNA: TGTGCCAGCAGCTTAGGGTCTAGCGGGATTACAGATACGCAGTATTTT; CDR3 protein: CASSLGSSGITDTQYF
V gene: TRBV18; D gene: TRBD1; clone size: .; J gene: TRBJ2-6; CDR3 DNA: TGTGCCAGCTCACCAAACAGGGGGAATGGGGCCAACGTCCTGACTTTC; CDR3 protein: CASSPNRGNGANVLTF
V gene: TRBV7-9; D gene: .; clone size: .; J gene: TRBJ1-5; CDR3 DNA: TGTGCCACCACTAATACAGGGTTATCTTTTTCCAGTCAGCCCCAGCATTTT; CDR3 protein: CATTNTGLSFSSQPQHF
V gene: TRBV27; D gene: .; clone size: .; J gene: TRBJ2-7; CDR3 DNA: TGTGCCAGCAGTTTATCGGACCAACTAGGATGGCAGTACTTC; CDR3 protein: CASSLSDQLGWQYF